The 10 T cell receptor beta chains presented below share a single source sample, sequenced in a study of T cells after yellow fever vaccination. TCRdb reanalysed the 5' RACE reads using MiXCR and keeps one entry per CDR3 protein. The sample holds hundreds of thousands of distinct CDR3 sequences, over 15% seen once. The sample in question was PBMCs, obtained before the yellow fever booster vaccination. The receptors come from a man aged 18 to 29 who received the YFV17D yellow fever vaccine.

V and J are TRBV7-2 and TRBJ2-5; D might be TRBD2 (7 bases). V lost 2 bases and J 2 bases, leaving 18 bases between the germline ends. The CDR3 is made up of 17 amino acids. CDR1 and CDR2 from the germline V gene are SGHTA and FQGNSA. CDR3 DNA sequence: TGTGCCAGCAGCTTATTTGTTGCGGGGGCCGAACAAGAGACCCAGTACTTC. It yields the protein CASSLFVAGAEQETQYF.

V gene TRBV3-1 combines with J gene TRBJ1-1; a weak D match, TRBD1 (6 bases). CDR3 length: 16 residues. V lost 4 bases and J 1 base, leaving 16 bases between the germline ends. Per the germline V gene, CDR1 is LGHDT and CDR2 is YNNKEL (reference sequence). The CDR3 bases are TGTGCCAGCAGCCTAGTTAACGACAGGCCGAACACTGAAGCTTTCTTT. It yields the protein CASSLVNDRPNTEAFF.

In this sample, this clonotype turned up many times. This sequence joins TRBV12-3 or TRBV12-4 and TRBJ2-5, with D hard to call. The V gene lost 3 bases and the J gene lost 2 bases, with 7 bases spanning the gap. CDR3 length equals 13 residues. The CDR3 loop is CASSLRFQETQYF. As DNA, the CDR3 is TGTGCCAGCAGTTTGAGGTTTCAAGAGACCCAGTACTTC.

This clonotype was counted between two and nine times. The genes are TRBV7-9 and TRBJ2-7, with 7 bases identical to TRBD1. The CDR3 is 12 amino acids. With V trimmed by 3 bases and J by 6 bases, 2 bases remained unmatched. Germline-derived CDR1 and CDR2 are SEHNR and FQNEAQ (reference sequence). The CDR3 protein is CASSFGQAEQYV. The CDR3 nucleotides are TGTGCCAGCAGCTTCGGACAGGCCGAGCAGTACGTC.

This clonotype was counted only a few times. The CDR3 DNA follows: TGTGCCACCAGCCCCGGGGCGGGTCCCACAGATACGCAGTATTTT. Its translation: CATSPGAGPTDTQYF. The chain couples TRBV24-1 to TRBJ2-3; D possibly matches TRBD1 or TRBD2 (5 bases each). This CDR3 comprises 15 residues. CDR1 is KGHDR and CDR2 is SFDVKD in the germline V gene. Trimming took 7 bases from V and 2 from J, leaving 15 bases between them.

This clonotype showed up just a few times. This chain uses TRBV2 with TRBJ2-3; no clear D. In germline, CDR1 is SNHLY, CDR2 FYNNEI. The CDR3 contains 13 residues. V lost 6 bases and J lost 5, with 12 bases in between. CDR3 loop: CASSARVVDTQYF. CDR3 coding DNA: TGTGCCAGCAGCGCTCGTGTGGTAGATACGCAGTATTTT.

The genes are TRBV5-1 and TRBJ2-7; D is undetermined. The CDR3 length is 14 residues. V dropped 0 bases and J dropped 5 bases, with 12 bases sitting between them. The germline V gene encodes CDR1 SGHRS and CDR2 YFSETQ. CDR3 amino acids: CASSLVRLDHEQYF. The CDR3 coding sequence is TGCGCCAGCAGCTTGGTACGGCTAGACCACGAGCAGTACTTC.

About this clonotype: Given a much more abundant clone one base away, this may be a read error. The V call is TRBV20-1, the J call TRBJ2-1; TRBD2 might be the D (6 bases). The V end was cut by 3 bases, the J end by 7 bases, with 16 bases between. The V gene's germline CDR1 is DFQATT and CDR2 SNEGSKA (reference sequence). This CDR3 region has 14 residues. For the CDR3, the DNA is TGCAGTGCTAGTTCTAGCGTGGGGATGAATGAGCAGTTCTTC. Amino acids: CSASSSVGMNEQFF.

The CDR3 DNA is TGCGCCAGCAGCCAAGGACAGGGGATTTCGTCAGATACGCAGTATTTT. It is translated as CASSQGQGISSDTQYF. V gene TRBV4-3 combines with J gene TRBJ2-3; 8 bases align to TRBD1. J was trimmed by 4 bases and V by 1 base; bases with no gene match: 7. Germline CDR1 and CDR2: LGHNA and YSLEER. This CDR3 has 16 amino acids.

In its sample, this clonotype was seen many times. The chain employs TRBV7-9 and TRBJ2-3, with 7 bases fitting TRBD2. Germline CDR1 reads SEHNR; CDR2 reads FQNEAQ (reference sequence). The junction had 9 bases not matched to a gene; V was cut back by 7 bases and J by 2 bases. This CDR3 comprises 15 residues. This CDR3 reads CASTPKGTNTDTQYF. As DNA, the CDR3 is TGTGCCAGCACCCCCAAGGGGACTAACACAGATACGCAGTATTTT.